Below, 25 T cell receptor beta chains from the same sample are listed, as sequenced in a study of PD-L1 blockade in urothelial cancer. Method: immunoSEQ multiplex PCR; TCRdb's copy keeps in-frame clones and lacks some. The sample shows roughly 36,000 clones, roughly 90% of them seen only once. This sample comprised PBMCs, obtained around atezolizumab (anti-PD-L1) treatment. These TCRs come from a man aged 55 to 69 with urothelial cancer.

V usage is TRBV28 and J usage is TRBJ1-1; D is uncertain. Trimming shortened V by 3 bases and J by 5 bases, and 13 bases separated the two germline ends. The CDR3 extends over 14 amino acids. In germline, CDR1 is MDHEN, CDR2 SYDVKM. CDR3 sequence: CASSFHTGVTEAFF. CDR3 in DNA: TGTGCCAGCAGTTTTCACACCGGGGTTACTGAAGCTTTCTTT.

V and J are TRBV30 and TRBJ2-5; a weak D match, TRBD2 (7 bases). V was pared by 0 bases and J by 7 bases, with 18 bases between. The length of the CDR3 is 15 residues. Looked up from germline, CDR1 is GTSNPN and CDR2 is SVGIG (reference sequence). As DNA, the CDR3 is TGTGCCTGGAGTGTATTATTCGAAGGGGGGGGGACCCAGTACTTC. Protein product: CAWSVLFEGGGTQYF.

Only one count was recorded for this clone. The genes are TRBV10-1 and TRBJ2-7, with a weak D call TRBD1 (6 bases). From germline, CDR1 is WNHNN and CDR2 SYGVQD (reference sequence). This CDR3 is 14 amino acids long. Trimming left V 0 bases short and J 3 bases short, with 9 bases between. As DNA, the CDR3 is TGCGCCAGCAGTGAGTCAGGACAGTACTACGAGCAGTACTTC. This translates into CASSESGQYYEQYF.

The V and J genes are TRBV4-3 and TRBJ2-1, with 12 bases lining up with TRBD2. CDR3 size: 15 residues. The germline CDR1 and CDR2 sequences are LGHNA and YSLEER. The V segment lost 4 bases and the J segment 3 bases; nucleotides outside the gene matches: 1. Here the CDR3 DNA reads TGCGCCAGCAGCCCGACTAGCGGGGGCTACAATGAGCAGTTCTTC. Protein: CASSPTSGGYNEQFF.

The CDR3 protein is CASRETSLDEQFF. As DNA, the CDR3 is TGTGCCAGCAGGGAAACTAGCTTGGATGAGCAGTTCTTC. The chain uses TRBV6-5 and TRBJ2-1, with D possibly TRBD2 on 6 matching bases. Germline values: CDR1 MNHEY, CDR2 SVGAGI. Trimming took off 6 bases at V and 8 bases at J, with 14 bases between the two ends. The CDR3 has 13 residues.

The rearrangement links TRBV9 to TRBJ2-7; TRBD2 matches 15 bases. CDR1 SGDLS and CDR2 YYNGEE come from the germline V gene. Losses at the gene ends were 3 bases for V and 7 bases for J; bases not matched to a gene: 5. The CDR3 covers 15 residues. CDR3 in DNA: TGTGCCAGCAGCGCATCGGGACTAGCGGGGGGTGAGCAGTACTTC. Its translation: CASSASGLAGGEQYF.

The chain couples TRBV2 to TRBJ2-5; 13 bases map to TRBD2. V shed 9 bases and J 1 base; nucleotides not matched to a gene: 8. CDR1 SNHLY and CDR2 FYNNEI come from the germline V gene. The CDR3 loop spans 16 amino acids. The CDR3 sequence: CASLRGTSGAQETQYF. CDR3 in DNA: TGTGCCAGTTTGAGAGGGACTAGCGGGGCCCAAGAGACCCAGTACTTC.

This clone was found a few times. A read error may produce the germline difference seen at one junction end. The gene calls are TRBV7-7 and TRBJ2-3; 10 bases line up with TRBD1. CDR1 and CDR2 from the germline V gene are SSHAT and FNYEAQ (reference sequence). The CDR3 runs 14 residues. DNA for the CDR3: TGTGCTAGCAGCTTCACGACAGGGGGCGATACGCAGTATTTT. This sequence encodes CASSFTTGGDTQYF.

The rearrangement joins TRBV6-1 to TRBJ1-2, with D tentatively TRBD1 (5 bases). The V end was cut by 4 bases, the J end by 5 bases, with 11 bases between. This CDR3 comprises 13 residues. Germline CDR1 and CDR2: MNHNS and SASEGT. The CDR3 DNA sequence: TGTGCCAGCAGTGTCACGTCAGGGTATGGCTACACCTTC. Translating gives CASSVTSGYGYTF.

V is TRBV5-1 and J is TRBJ1-1; tentative D call: TRBD1 (5 bases). This CDR3 contains 15 residues. V was shortened by 3 bases and J by 4 bases, with 16 bases between the two germline ends. Per germline, CDR1 SGHRS and CDR2 YFSETQ. DNA of the CDR3: TGCGCCAGCAGCTCAGGGCTTTCGGAGGGCACTGAAGCTTTCTTT. Amino acids: CASSSGLSEGTEAFF. Variable domain in full (rest from reference TRBV5-1 and TRBJ1-1): KAGVTQTPRYLIKTRGQQVTLSCSPISGHRSVSWYQQTPGQGLQFLFEYFSETQRNKGNFPGRFSGRQFSNSRSEMNVSTLELGDSALYLCASSSGLSEGTEAFFGQGTRLTVV.

The rearrangement links TRBV15 to TRBJ2-5, with a possible D match to TRBD2 (5 bases). This CDR3 has 15 residues. The germline V and J ends were trimmed by 2 bases and 5 bases, with 15 bases remaining between them. CDR1 LNHNV and CDR2 YYDKDF come from the germline V gene (reference sequence). The CDR3 nucleotides read TGTGCCACCAGCAGACTAAGGACTCCCCGGGAGACCCAGTACTTC. It translates to CATSRLRTPRETQYF.

The chain is built from TRBV28 and TRBJ1-1; 10 bases map to TRBD1. The CDR3 is made up of 17 amino acids. After removal of 3 bases from V and 4 bases from J, the junction contained 11 bases not matched to a gene. Germline V gene lookup returns CDR1 MDHEN and CDR2 SYDVKM. CDR3 coding DNA: TGTGCCAGCAGTTTGGGTTCGGGACAGGGGTGGTTCACTGAAGCTTTCTTT. This codes for CASSLGSGQGWFTEAFF.

The V and J genes are TRBV10-1 and TRBJ2-3, with D perhaps matching TRBD1 (6 bases). Trimming shortened V by 3 bases and J by 4 bases, and 11 bases separated the two germline ends. Looked up from germline, CDR1 is WNHNN and CDR2 is SYGVQD (reference sequence). This CDR3 spans 14 amino acids. The CDR3 DNA follows: TGCGCCAGCAGTGATGTCAGGGGTCCAGATACGCAGTATTTT. Amino acid sequence: CASSDVRGPDTQYF.

The chain carries TRBV19 and TRBJ2-5; D is possibly TRBD2 (6 bases). Trimming stripped 5 bases from V and 5 bases from J, with 15 bases between. Germline V CDR1 and CDR2: LNHDA, SQIVND (reference sequence). The CDR3 sequence is 14 residues long. Here the CDR3 DNA reads TGTGCCAGTAGTTCGGGAGCGACGGGGGAGACCCAGTACTTC. This sequence encodes CASSSGATGETQYF.

This chain connects TRBV5-1 to TRBJ1-3; a possible D gene is TRBD1 (6 bases). The V gene lost 0 bases and the J gene lost 0 bases, with 10 bases spanning the gap. CDR3 length: 16 amino acids. The germline V gene has CDR1 SGHRS and CDR2 YFSETQ. Here the CDR3 DNA reads TGCGCCAGCAGCTTGGATGGGGGCATCTCTGGAAACACCATATATTTT. Its protein product is CASSLDGGISGNTIYF.

The chain has TRBV7-9 and TRBJ1-4, with 7 bases matching TRBD1. J was trimmed by 5 bases and V by 5 bases; bases with no gene match: 14. Germline values: CDR1 SEHNR, CDR2 FQNEAQ (reference sequence). The CDR3 is 17 residues long. Written as DNA, the CDR3 is TGTGCCAGCAGCCTAAATCCCGGGACAGTGAAAAATGAAAAACTGTTTTTT. This translates into CASSLNPGTVKNEKLFF.

This chain links TRBV18 with TRBJ2-3; D possibly corresponds to TRBD2 (6 bases). CDR1 and CDR2 (germline): KGHSH, LQKENI. The CDR3 consists of 13 residues. V was pared by 9 bases and J by 3 bases, with 13 bases between. CDR3 nucleotides: TGTGCCAGTTCCGGAGGGGCTACAGATACGCAGTATTTT. It codes for CASSGGATDTQYF.

The table lists this clone with a few counts. The chain couples TRBV30 to TRBJ2-2, with a possible D match to TRBD1 (7 bases). Germline V lookup: CDR1 GTSNPN, CDR2 SVGIG (reference sequence). Trimming took off 1 base at V and 4 bases at J, with 10 bases between the two ends. The CDR3 has 14 residues. CDR3 loop: CAWSGQGGTGELFF. In DNA, the CDR3 is TGTGCCTGGAGTGGACAGGGAGGCACCGGGGAGCTGTTTTTT.

The V call is TRBV18, the J call TRBJ1-4, with TRBD1 identical over 7 bases. Germline CDR1 and CDR2: KGHSH and LQKENI. This CDR3 region has 16 residues. The trim removed 3 bases at V and 5 bases at J, leaving 9 bases unmatched. Written as DNA, the CDR3 is TGTGCCAGCTCACCTCTCAGGGGGGCAGTAAATGAAAAACTGTTTTTT. Protein: CASSPLRGAVNEKLFF. Based on the CDR3 plus reference TRBV18 and TRBJ1-4, the full variable domain is NAGVMQNPRHLVRRRGQEARLRCSPMKGHSHVYWYRQLPEEGLKFMVYLQKENIIDESGMPKERFSAEFPKEGPSILRIQQVVRGDSAAYFCASSPLRGAVNEKLFFGSGTQLSVL.

The chain employs TRBV6-5 and TRBJ2-7; TRBD1 agrees at 8 bases. V trimming: 0 bases; J trimming: 3 bases; junction bases outside the gene matches: 4. In germline, CDR1 is MNHEY, CDR2 SVGAGI. This CDR3 comprises 15 residues. The CDR3 nucleotides read TGTGCCAGCAGTTACTCGCAGGGGGCTAACTACGAGCAGTACTTC. Protein sequence: CASSYSQGANYEQYF.

The chain combines TRBV28 with TRBJ2-1, with D possibly matching TRBD2 (7 bases). Germline values: CDR1 MDHEN, CDR2 SYDVKM. This CDR3 is built from 17 residues. Trimming removed 6 bases at V and 2 bases at J, with 20 bases between. The CDR3 sequence: CASSTTGGLSPYNEQFF. Written as DNA, the CDR3 is TGTGCCAGCAGCACAACCGGGGGGCTGAGCCCCTACAATGAGCAGTTCTTC.

The rearrangement uses TRBV7-2 and TRBJ2-1; D unclear. Germline-derived CDR1 and CDR2 are SGHTA and FQGNSA. Trimming stripped 6 bases from V and 4 bases from J, with 10 bases between. This CDR3 is built from 13 residues. CDR3 in DNA: TGTGCCAGCAGTTCCCAAACTTACAATGAGCAGTTCTTC. Residues: CASSSQTYNEQFF.

The J gene is TRBJ1-1, the V gene TRBV7-9; D is undetermined. The ends were cut back, 2 bases at V and 5 bases at J, with 6 bases in the middle. CDR1 SEHNR and CDR2 FQNEAQ come from the germline V gene (reference sequence). The CDR3 loop spans 12 amino acids. Written as DNA, the CDR3 is TGTGCCAGCAGCTTAACGGGGACTGAAGCTTTCTTT. Translating gives CASSLTGTEAFF.

The chain is built from TRBV19 and TRBJ2-1; 7 nucleotides match TRBD1. V was pared by 6 bases and J by 1 base, with 6 bases of the junction left unmatched. CDR1 and CDR2 (germline): LNHDA, SQIVND (reference sequence). The CDR3 loop spans 15 amino acids. As DNA, the CDR3 is TGTGCCAGTAGCCCCAGGGGGAAGTCCTACAATGAGCAGTTCTTC. It codes for CASSPRGKSYNEQFF.

V gene TRBV9 combines with J gene TRBJ2-1; 10 bases align to TRBD1. The germline gives CDR1 SGDLS, CDR2 YYNGEE. V dropped 4 bases and J dropped 2; count of bases not matched to a gene: 9. The CDR3 covers 17 residues. The chain's CDR3 is CASSQRMGQGTYNEQFF. The CDR3 nucleotides are TGTGCCAGCAGCCAAAGGATGGGACAGGGGACCTACAATGAGCAGTTCTTC.